The count of the clone carrying this T cell receptor (beta chain) is one. The sample originates from a study of OX40 agonist ivuxolimab in advanced cancers. The CDR3 contains 14 residues. Germline CDR1 MGHRA, CDR2 YSYEKL. The germline V and J ends were trimmed by 0 bases and 3 bases, with 9 bases remaining between them. The repertoire was sequenced with immunoSEQ multiplex PCR; TCRdb's copy has only in-frame clones and lacks some. Of 20,000 to 25,000 clones listed, 77% are singletons. The clonotype comes from an adult with an advanced solid tumor such as melanoma, head and neck, liver or kidney cancer. Sequenced material: CD4+ or CD8+ T cells sorted from blood, taken in a trial of the OX40 agonist ivuxolimab. This chain uses TRBV4-1 with TRBJ2-7; D possibly matches TRBD1 or TRBD2 (5 bases each). The DNA of the CDR3 is TGCGCCAGCAGCCAAGACAGGGCGGGCTACGAGCAGTACTTC. Amino acids: CASSQDRAGYEQYF.